Detailed here is one T cell receptor (beta chain). The data belong to a study of a mutant IDH1 vaccine in newly diagnosed glioma. Turning to the study itself: Before enrollment, the patients had been treated with radiotherapy alone, temozolomide alone, or both together. Most of them had received both.

Germline trimming cut 4 bases from V and 4 bases from J; bases unmatched to any gene: 4. Germline V lookup: CDR1 LNHDA, CDR2 SQIVND (reference sequence). The CDR3 sequence is 16 residues long. Only in-frame clones appear in the TCRdb table, and some are missing; sequencing was by immunoSEQ multiplex PCR. The sample carries about 100,000 clones, 80% recorded once. Time point reported: baseline, week 1 (first vaccination visit). Treatment given: pre-vaccination baseline after standard-of-care therapy. V usage is TRBV19 and J usage is TRBJ2-2, with 12 bases fitting TRBD1. The TCR sequence derives from a man aged 35 to 55 with glioma. The starting material was PBMCs, obtained from a glioma patient treated with radiotherapy, temozolomide or both. The CDR3 sequence is CASSKGQGAATGELFF. CDR3 sequence (DNA): TGTGCCAGTAGTAAGGGACAGGGGGCGGCCACCGGGGAGCTGTTTTTT.